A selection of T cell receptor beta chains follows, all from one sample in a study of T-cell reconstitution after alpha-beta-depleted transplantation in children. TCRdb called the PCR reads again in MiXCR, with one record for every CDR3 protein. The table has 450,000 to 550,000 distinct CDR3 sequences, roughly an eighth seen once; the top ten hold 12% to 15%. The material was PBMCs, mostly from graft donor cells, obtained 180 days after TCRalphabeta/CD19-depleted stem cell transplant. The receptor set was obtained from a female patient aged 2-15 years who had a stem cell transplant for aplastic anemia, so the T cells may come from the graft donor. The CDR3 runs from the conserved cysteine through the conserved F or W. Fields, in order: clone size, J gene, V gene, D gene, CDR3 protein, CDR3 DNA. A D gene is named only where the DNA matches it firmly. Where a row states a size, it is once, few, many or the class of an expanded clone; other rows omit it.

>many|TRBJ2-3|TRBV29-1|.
CSVGIGQSGTDTQYF
TGCAGCGTTGGGATCGGACAGAGCGGCACAGATACGCAGTATTTT
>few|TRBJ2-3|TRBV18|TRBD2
CASSPRPSGPTDTQYF
TGTGCCAGCTCACCCCGTCCTAGCGGACCCACAGATACGCAGTATTTT
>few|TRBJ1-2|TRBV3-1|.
CASSQGPYGYTF
TGTGCCAGCAGCCAAGGGCCCTATGGCTACACCTTC
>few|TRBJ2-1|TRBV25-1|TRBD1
CASSGWGGQGYNEQFF
TGTGCCAGCAGTGGCTGGGGGGGACAGGGCTACAATGAGCAGTTCTTC
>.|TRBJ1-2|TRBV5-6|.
CASSLEDSNYGDTF
TGTGCCAGCAGCTTGGAGGACAGCAACTATGGCGACACCTTC
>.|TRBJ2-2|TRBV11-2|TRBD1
CASSLNRGRGTGELFF
TGTGCCAGCAGCTTGAACAGGGGGCGAGGGACCGGGGAGCTGTTTTTT
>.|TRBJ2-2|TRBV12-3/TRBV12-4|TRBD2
CASSFPTSGTGELFF
TGTGCCAGCAGTTTTCCGACTAGCGGGACCGGGGAGCTGTTTTTT
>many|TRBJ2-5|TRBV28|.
CASKPGTYQETQYF
TGTGCCAGCAAACCCGGGACGTACCAAGAGACCCAGTACTTC
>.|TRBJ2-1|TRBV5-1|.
CASSPRTAGTVPEQFF
TGCGCCAGCAGTCCCCGGACGGCGGGAACAGTTCCTGAGCAGTTCTTC
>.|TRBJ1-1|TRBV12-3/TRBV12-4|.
CASRSKGNTEAFF
TGTGCCAGCAGGAGTAAGGGGAACACTGAAGCTTTCTTT
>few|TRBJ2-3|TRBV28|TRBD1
CASSRMTGDADTQYF
TGTGCCAGCAGCCGGATGACAGGGGATGCAGATACGCAGTATTTT
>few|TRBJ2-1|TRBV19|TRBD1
CASSPRDRGLDEQFF
TGTGCCAGTAGTCCCCGGGACAGGGGGCTCGATGAGCAGTTCTTC
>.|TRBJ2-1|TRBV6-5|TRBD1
CASSYGQAGNEQFF
TGTGCCAGCAGTTACGGACAGGCGGGTAATGAGCAGTTCTTC